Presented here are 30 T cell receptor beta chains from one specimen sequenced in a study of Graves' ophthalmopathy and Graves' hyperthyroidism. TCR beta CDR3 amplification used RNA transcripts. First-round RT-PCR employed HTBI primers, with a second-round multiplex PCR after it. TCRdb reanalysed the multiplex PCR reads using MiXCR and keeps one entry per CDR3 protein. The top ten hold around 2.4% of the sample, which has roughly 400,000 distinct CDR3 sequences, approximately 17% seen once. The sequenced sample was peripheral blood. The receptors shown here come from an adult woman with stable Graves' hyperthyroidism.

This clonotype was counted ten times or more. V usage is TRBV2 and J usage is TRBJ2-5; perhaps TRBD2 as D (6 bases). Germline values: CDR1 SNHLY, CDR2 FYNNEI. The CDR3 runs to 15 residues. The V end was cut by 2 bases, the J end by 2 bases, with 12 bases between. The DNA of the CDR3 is TGTGCCAGCAGTGAATTGTTTCGGGAGCAAGAGACCCAGTACTTC. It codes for CASSELFREQETQYF.

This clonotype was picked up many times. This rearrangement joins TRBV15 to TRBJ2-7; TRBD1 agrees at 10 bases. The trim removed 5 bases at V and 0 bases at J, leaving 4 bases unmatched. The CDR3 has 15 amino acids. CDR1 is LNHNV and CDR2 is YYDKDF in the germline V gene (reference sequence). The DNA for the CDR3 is TGTGCCACCAGCCGGACAGGGGGTAGCTCCTACGAGCAGTACTTC. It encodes CATSRTGGSSYEQYF.

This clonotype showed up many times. DNA for the CDR3: TGTGCCAGCAGCTTGGCGTTTTCAGTCGGAGCTTTCTTT. Protein product: CASSLAFSVGAFF. The chain uses TRBV5-5 and TRBJ1-1; no clear D. This CDR3 has 13 residues. Trimming took 0 bases from V and 10 from J, leaving 13 bases between them. Germline V lookup: CDR1 SGHKS, CDR2 YYEKEE (reference sequence).

The CDR3 sequence is CASLGQTSTDTQYF. The CDR3, as DNA: TGTGCCAGCCTGGGACAGACTAGCACAGATACGCAGTATTTT. The chain employs TRBV28 and TRBJ2-3; TRBD1 aligns across 7 bases. J was trimmed by 0 bases and V by 8 bases; bases with no gene match: 5. Per germline, CDR1 MDHEN and CDR2 SYDVKM. This CDR3 is built from 14 residues.

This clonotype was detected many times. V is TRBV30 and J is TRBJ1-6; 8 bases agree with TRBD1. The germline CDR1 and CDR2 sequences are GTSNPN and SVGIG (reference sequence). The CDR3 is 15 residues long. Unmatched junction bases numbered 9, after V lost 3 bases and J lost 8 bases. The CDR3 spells CAWRGTGTGHSPLHF. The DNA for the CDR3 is TGTGCCTGGAGAGGGACCGGGACAGGTCATTCACCCCTCCACTTT.

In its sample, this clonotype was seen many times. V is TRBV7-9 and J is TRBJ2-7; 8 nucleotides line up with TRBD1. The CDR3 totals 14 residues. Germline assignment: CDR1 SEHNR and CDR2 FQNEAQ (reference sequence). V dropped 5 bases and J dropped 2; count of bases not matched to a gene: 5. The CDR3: CASSRRDRPYEQYF. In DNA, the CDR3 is TGTGCCAGCAGCAGAAGGGACAGGCCCTACGAGCAGTACTTC.

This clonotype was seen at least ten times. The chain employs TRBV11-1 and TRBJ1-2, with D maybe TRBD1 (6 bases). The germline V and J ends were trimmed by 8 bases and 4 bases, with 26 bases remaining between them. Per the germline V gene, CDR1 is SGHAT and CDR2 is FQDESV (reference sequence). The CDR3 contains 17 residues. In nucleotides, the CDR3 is TGTGCCAGCCAACCGGGGGCAGGCAGGCGACAAGGCTATGGCTACACCTTC. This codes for CASQPGAGRRQGYGYTF.

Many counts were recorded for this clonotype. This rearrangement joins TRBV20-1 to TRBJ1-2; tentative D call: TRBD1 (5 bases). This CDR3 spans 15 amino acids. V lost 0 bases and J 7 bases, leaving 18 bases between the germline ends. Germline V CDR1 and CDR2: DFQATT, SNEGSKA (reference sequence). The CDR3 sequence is CSARDRSGPLGGYTF. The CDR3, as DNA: TGCAGTGCTAGAGATCGGTCAGGGCCCCTGGGTGGCTACACCTTC.

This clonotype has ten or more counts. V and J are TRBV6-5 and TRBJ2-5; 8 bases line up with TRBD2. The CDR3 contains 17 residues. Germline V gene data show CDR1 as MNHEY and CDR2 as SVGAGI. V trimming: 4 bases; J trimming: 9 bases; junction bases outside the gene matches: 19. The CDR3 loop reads CASSSVSGVAGKLPQYF. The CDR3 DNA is TGTGCCAGCAGTTCAGTATCGGGCGTAGCGGGAAAATTGCCCCAGTACTTC.

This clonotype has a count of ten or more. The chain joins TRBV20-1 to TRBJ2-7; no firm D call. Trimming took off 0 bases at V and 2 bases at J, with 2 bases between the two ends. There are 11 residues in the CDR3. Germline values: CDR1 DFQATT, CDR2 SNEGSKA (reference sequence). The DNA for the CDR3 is TGCAGTGCTAGAGAGACCTACGAGCAGTACTTC. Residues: CSARETYEQYF.

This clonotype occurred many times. CDR3 protein: CASRGRDTGELFF. CDR3 DNA sequence: TGTGCCAGCAGGGGCCGGGACACCGGGGAGCTGTTTTTT. This sequence joins TRBV27 and TRBJ2-2; no clear D gene. Germline V gives CDR1 MNHEY, CDR2 SMNVEV (reference sequence). V was trimmed by 6 bases and J by 3 bases, leaving 8 bases between them. CDR3 length: 13 residues.

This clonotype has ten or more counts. CDR3: CASSLDTGIQYF. Here the CDR3 DNA reads TGTGCCAGCAGCTTGGACACGGGCATTCAGTACTTC. The chain recombines TRBV7-3 with TRBJ2-4; TRBD1 is a possible D gene (5 bases). Between the trimmed V and J ends, which lost 3 bases and 9 bases, there was a span of 9 bases. The CDR3 is made up of 12 amino acids. Germline V gene lookup returns CDR1 SGHTA and CDR2 FQGTGA.

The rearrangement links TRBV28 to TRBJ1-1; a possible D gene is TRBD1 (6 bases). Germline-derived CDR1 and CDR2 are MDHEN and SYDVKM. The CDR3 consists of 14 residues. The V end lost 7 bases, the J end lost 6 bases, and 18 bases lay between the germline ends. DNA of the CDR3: TGTGCCAGCAAGGGGGAGATAGTAATTGCTGAAGCTTTCTTT. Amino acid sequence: CASKGEIVIAEAFF.

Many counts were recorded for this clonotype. CDR3 sequence (DNA): TGTGCCAGCAGCGGTCCCGAGGACTGGCACTCCTACGAGCAGTACTTC. This codes for CASSGPEDWHSYEQYF. The chain employs TRBV5-6 and TRBJ2-7; TRBD2 might be the D (5 bases). The length of the CDR3 is 16 residues. Germline CDR1 SGHDT, CDR2 YYEEEE. V lost 4 bases, J lost 0 bases, and 17 bases lay in between.

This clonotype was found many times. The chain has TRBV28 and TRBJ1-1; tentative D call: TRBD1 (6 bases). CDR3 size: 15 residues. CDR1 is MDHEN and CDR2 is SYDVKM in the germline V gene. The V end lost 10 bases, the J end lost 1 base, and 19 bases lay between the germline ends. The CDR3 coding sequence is TGTGCCACCCGGACCTGGGGACACCAGAACACTGAAGCTTTCTTT. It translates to CATRTWGHQNTEAFF.

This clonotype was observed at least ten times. The CDR3 coding sequence is TGCAGTGCTAAATATCCGGGACAGGGTAGGGAGACCCAGTACTTC. Translation: CSAKYPGQGRETQYF. J is TRBJ2-5 and V is TRBV20-1; 9 bases align to TRBD1. CDR1 DFQATT and CDR2 SNEGSKA come from the germline V gene (reference sequence). The J segment lost 5 bases and the V segment lost 4 bases, leaving 11 bases of the junction unmatched. The CDR3 extends over 15 amino acids.

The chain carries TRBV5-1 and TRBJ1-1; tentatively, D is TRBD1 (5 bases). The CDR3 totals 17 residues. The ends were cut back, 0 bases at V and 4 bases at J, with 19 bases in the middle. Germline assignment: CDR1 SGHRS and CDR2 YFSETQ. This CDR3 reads CASSLEAGWRMGTEAFF. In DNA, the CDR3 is TGCGCCAGCAGCTTGGAGGCAGGGTGGAGGATGGGCACTGAAGCTTTCTTT.

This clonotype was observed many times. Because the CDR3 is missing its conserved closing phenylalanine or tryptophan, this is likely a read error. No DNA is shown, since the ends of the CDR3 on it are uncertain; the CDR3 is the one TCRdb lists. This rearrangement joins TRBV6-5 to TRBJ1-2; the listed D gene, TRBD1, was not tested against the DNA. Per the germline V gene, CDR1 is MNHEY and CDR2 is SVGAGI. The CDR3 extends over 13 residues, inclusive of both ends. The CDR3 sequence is CASSWGRDMTFAY.

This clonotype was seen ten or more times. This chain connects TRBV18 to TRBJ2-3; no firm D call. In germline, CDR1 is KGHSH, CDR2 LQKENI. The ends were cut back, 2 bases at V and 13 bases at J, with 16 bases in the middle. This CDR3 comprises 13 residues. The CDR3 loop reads CASSPSDGTWEYF. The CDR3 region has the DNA TGTGCCAGCTCACCATCGGACGGTACGTGGGAGTATTTT.

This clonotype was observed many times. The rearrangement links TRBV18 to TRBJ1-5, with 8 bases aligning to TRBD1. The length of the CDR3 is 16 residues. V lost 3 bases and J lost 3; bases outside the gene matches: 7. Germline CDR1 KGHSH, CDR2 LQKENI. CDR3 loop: CASSPTGAEANQPQHF. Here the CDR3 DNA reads TGTGCCAGCTCACCGACAGGGGCAGAGGCCAATCAGCCCCAGCATTTT.

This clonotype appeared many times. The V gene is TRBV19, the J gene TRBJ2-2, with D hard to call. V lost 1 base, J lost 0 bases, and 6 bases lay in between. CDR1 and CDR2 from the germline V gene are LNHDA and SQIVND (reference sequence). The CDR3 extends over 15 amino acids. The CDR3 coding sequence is TGTGCCAGTAGTATAGTATACGCGAACACCGGGGAGCTGTTTTTT. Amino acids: CASSIVYANTGELFF.

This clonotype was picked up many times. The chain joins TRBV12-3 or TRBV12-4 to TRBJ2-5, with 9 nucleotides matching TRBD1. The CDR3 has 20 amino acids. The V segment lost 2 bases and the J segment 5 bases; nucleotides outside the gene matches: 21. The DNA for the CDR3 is TGTGCCAGCAGTTTACCTCCCGGGACAGGGATAAACGTTGGGTGGGAGACCCAGTACTTC. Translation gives CASSLPPGTGINVGWETQYF.

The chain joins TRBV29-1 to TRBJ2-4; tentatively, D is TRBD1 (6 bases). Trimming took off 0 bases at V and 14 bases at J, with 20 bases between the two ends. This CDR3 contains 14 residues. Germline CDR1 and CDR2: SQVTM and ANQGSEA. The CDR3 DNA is TGCAGCGTTGAAGACCGGGAAGGGGGAACCCTTAAGTACTTC. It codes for CSVEDREGGTLKYF.

CDR3 sequence reads: CSARGWDHSYEQYF. CDR3 bases: TGCAGTGCTAGAGGGTGGGACCACTCCTACGAGCAGTACTTC. The chain carries TRBV20-1 and TRBJ2-7; D possibly matches TRBD1 or TRBD2 (5 bases each). Trimming removed 1 base at V and 0 bases at J, with 10 bases between. The CDR3 sequence is 14 residues long. CDR1 is DFQATT and CDR2 is SNEGSKA in the germline V gene (reference sequence).

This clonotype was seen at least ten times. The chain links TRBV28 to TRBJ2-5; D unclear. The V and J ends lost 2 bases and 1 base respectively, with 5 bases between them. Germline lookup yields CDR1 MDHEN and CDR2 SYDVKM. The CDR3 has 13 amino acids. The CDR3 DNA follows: TGTGCCAGCAGTTTAACAGCCCAAGAGACCCAGTACTTC. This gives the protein CASSLTAQETQYF.

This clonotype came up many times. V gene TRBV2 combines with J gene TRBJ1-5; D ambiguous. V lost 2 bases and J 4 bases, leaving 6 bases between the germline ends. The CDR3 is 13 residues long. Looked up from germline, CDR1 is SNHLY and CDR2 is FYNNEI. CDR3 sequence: CASSEIRNQPQHF. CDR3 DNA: TGTGCCAGCAGTGAAATTCGTAATCAGCCCCAGCATTTT.

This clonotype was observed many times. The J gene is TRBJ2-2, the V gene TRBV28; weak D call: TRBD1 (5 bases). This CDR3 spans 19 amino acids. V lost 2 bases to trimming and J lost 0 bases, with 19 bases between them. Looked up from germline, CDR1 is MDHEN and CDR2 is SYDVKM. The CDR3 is CASSLPRYGRVPNTGELFF. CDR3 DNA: TGTGCCAGCAGTTTACCTCGTTACGGCAGGGTCCCGAACACCGGGGAGCTGTTTTTT.

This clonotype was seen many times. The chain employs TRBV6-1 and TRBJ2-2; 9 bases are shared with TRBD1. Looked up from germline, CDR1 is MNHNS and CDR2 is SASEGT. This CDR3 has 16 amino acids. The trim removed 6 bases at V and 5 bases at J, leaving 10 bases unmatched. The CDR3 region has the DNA TGTGCCAGCAGGCCCTATGGACAGGGGCGTACCGGGGAGCTGTTTTTT. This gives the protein CASRPYGQGRTGELFF.

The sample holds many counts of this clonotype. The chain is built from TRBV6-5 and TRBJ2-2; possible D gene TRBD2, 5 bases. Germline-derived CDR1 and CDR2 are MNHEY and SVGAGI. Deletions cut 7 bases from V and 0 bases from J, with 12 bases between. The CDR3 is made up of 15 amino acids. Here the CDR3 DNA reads TGTGCCAGCAAGCCCGCGGGTTCGAACACCGGGGAGCTGTTTTTT. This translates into CASKPAGSNTGELFF.

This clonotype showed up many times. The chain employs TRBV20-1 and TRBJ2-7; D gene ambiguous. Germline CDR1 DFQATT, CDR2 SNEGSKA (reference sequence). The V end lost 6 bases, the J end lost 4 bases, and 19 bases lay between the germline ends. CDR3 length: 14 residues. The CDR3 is CSALPLSTGYEQYF. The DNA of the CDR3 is TGCAGTGCCCTACCCCTGTCTACTGGTTACGAGCAGTACTTC.